Below, one T cell receptor (beta chain) is given with its context. A single base separates this from a much larger clone, so it may be a read error. TCRdb recomputed calls from the reads with MiXCR, one row per CDR3 protein. The sample holds 400,000 or so distinct CDR3 sequences, roughly 31% seen once. The data were obtained in a study of T cell repertoires in cytomegalovirus infection. Study at large: Public TCR beta signatures provided an indication of both CMV infection and a matching HLA type.

The CDR3 is made up of 14 amino acids. Germline CDR1 reads MNHEY; CDR2 reads SVGEGT. The V and J ends lost 3 bases and 3 bases, in that order; junction bases with no gene match: 2. The sequenced sample consisted of PBMCs. This chain connects TRBV6-2 or TRBV6-3 to TRBJ2-1, with 7 bases fitting TRBD2. This clonotype was sampled from a human donor in good health (CMV status not recorded). Some clones in this sample may be carry-over from other donors' samples. CDR3 in DNA: TGTGCCAGCAGTTATTCGGGGGGCTACAATGAGCAGTTCTTC. Its protein is CASSYSGGYNEQFF.